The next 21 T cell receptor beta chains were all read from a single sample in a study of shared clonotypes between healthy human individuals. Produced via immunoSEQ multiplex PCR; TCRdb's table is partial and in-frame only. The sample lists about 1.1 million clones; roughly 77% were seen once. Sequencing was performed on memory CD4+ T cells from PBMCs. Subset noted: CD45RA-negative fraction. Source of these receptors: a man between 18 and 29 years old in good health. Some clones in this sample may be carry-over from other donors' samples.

The CDR3 spells CASKQGAKGQPQHF. CDR3 nucleotide sequence: TGTGCCAGTAAACAGGGGGCTAAAGGACAGCCCCAGCATTTT. The V gene is TRBV19, the J gene TRBJ1-5; 9 bases agree with TRBD1. From germline, CDR1 is LNHDA and CDR2 SQIVND (reference sequence). The CDR3 covers 14 residues. Losses at the gene ends were 7 bases for V and 7 bases for J; bases not matched to a gene: 8.

The chain's CDR3 is CASRTPGGHNQPQHF. The CDR3 DNA sequence: TGTGCCAGCAGAACGCCCGGAGGACACAATCAGCCCCAGCATTTT. The rearrangement links TRBV6-5 to TRBJ1-5; TRBD1 is a possible D gene (5 bases). There are 15 residues in the CDR3. V was shortened by 6 bases and J by 3 bases, with 15 bases between the two germline ends. The germline V gene has CDR1 MNHEY and CDR2 SVGAGI.

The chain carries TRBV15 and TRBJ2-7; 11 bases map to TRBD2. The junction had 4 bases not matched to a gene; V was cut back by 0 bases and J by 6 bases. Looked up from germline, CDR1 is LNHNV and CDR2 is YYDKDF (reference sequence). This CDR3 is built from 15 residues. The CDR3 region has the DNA TGTGCCACCAGCAGAGATGTCCTAGCGGGAGGCGAGCAGTACTTC. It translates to CATSRDVLAGGEQYF.

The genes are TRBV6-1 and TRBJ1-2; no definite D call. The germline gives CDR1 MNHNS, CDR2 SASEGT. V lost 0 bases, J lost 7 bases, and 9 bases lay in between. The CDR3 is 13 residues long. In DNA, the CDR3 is TGTGCCAGCAGTGAAGCCCGTGGTACTGGCTACACCTTC. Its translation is CASSEARGTGYTF.

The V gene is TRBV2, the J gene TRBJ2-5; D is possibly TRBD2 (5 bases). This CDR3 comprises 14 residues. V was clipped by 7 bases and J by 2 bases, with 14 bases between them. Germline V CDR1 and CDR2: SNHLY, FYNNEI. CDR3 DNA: TGTGCCAGCAACCAGAAGAGGGCACAAGAGACCCAGTACTTC. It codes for CASNQKRAQETQYF.

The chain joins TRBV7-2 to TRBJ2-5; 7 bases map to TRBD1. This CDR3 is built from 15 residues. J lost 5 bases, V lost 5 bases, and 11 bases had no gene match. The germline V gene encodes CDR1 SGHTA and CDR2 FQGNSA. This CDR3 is CASSPRRGPRETQYF. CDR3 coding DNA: TGTGCCAGCAGCCCACGAAGGGGGCCAAGGGAGACCCAGTACTTC.

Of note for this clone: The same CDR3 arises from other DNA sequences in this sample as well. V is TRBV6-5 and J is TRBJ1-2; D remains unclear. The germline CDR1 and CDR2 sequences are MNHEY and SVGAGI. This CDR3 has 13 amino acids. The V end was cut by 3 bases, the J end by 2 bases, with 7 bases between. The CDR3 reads CASSYRENYGYTF. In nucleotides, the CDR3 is TGTGCCAGCAGTTATCGGGAGAACTATGGCTACACCTTC.

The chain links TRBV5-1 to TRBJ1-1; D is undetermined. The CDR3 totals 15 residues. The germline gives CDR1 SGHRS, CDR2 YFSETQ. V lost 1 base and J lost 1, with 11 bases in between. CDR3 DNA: TGCGCCAGCAGCTTGATTCCCGGCACGAACACTGAAGCTTTCTTT. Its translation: CASSLIPGTNTEAFF.

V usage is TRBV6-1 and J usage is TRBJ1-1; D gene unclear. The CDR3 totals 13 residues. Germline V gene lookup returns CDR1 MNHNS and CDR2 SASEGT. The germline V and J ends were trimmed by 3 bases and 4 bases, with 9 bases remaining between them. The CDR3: CASSDTGITEAFF. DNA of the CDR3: TGTGCCAGCAGTGATACCGGGATCACTGAAGCTTTCTTT.

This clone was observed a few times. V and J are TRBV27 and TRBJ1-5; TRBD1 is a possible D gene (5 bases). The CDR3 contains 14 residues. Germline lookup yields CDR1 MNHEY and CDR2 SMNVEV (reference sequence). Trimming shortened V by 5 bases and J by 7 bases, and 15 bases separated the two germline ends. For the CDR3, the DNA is TGTGCCAGCAGTGCCCGGTGGGGGACGCAGCCCCAGCATTTT. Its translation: CASSARWGTQPQHF.

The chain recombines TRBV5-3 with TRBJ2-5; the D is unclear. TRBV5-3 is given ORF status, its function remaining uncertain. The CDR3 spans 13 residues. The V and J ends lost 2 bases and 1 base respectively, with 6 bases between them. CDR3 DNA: TGTGCCAGAAGCTTCCTTTCCCAAGAGACCCAGTACTTC. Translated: CARSFLSQETQYF.

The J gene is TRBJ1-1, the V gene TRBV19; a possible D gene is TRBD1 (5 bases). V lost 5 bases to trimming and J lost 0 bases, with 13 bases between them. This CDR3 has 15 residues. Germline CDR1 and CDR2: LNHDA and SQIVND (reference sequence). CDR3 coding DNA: TGTGCCAGTAGTTTAAGGGGAGGGGTGAACACTGAAGCTTTCTTT. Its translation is CASSLRGGVNTEAFF.

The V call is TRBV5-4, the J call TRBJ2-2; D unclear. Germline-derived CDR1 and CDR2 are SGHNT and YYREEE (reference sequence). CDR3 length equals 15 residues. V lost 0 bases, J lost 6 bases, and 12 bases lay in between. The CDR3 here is CASSLDSKASGELFF. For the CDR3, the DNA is TGTGCCAGCAGCTTGGACTCCAAGGCCTCCGGGGAGCTGTTTTTT.

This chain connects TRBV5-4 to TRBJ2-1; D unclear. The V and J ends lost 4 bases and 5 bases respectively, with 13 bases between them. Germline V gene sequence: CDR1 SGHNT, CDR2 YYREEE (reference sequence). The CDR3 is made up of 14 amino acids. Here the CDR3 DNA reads TGTGCCAGCAGCCCTACTTCCGCGCACAATGAGCAGTTCTTC. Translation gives CASSPTSAHNEQFF.

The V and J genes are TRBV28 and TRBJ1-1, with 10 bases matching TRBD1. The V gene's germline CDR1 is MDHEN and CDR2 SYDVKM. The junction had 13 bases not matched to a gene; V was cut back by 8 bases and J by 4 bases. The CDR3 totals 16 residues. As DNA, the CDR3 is TGTGCCAGCGGGCTAATTCCGGGACAGGGGAGCACTGAAGCTTTCTTT. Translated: CASGLIPGQGSTEAFF.

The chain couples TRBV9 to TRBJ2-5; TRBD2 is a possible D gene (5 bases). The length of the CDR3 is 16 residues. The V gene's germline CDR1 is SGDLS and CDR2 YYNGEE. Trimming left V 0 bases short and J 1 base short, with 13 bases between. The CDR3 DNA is TGTGCCAGCAGCGTAGGTCGAGCGGAGCTCCAAGAGACCCAGTACTTC. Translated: CASSVGRAELQETQYF.

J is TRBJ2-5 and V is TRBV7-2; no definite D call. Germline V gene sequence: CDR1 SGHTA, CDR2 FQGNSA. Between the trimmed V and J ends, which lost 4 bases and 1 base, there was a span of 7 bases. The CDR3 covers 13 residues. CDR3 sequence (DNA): TGTGCCAGCAGCTCGCCGCCCCAAGAGACCCAGTACTTC. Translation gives CASSSPPQETQYF. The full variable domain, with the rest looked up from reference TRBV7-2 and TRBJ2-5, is GAGVSQSPSNKVTEKGKDVELRCDPISGHTALYWYRQSLGQGLEFLIYFQGNSAPDKSGLPSDRFSAERTGGSVSTLTIQRTQQEDSAVYLCASSSPPQETQYFGPGTRLLVL.

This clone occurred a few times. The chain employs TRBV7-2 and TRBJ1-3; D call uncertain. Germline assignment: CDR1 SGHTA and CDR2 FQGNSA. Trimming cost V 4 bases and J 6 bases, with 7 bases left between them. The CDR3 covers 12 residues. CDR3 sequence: CASSSDTNTIYF. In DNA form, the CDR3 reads TGTGCCAGCAGCTCAGATACAAACACCATATATTTT.

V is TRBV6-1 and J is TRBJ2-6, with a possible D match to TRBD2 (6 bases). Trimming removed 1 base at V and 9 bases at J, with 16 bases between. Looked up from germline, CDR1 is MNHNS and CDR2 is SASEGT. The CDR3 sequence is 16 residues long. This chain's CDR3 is CASSEGLGGAFNVLTF. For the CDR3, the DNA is TGTGCCAGCAGTGAAGGCCTCGGAGGGGCCTTCAACGTCCTGACTTTC.

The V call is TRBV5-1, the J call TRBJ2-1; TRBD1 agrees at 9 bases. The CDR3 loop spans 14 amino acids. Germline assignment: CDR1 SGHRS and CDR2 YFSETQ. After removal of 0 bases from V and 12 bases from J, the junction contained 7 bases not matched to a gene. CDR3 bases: TGCGCCAGCAGCTTGGGAGAAGGGACAGGGTGGCAGTTCTTC. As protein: CASSLGEGTGWQFF.

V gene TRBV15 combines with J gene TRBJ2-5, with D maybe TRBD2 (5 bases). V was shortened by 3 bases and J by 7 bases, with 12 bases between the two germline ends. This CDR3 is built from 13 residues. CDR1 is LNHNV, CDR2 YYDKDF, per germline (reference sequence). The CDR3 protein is CATSRGFEGTQYF. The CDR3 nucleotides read TGTGCCACCAGCAGGGGGTTCGAGGGGACCCAGTACTTC.